These 2 T cell receptor beta chains originate from one sample sequenced in a study of cytomegalovirus exposure and HLA in healthy donors. PCR used 60 Vbeta primers and 13 Jbeta primers. Generated by immunoSEQ multiplex PCR, the TCRdb table keeps only in-frame clones and is missing some. The sample lists under 200,000 clones, over 60% occurring once. Material for sequencing was PBMCs. The receptors shown here come from a man aged 40-49 years in good health and CMV-seronegative.

The genes are TRBV29-1 and TRBJ2-2; D is unclear. V shed 5 bases and J shed 5 bases, with 15 bases lying between them. The CDR3 contains 14 residues. Germline V gives CDR1 SQVTM, CDR2 ANQGSEA. The CDR3 nucleotides are TGCAGCGTTTCGGGTCCGAAGTTTACCGGGGAGCTGTTTTTT. This sequence encodes CSVSGPKFTGELFF.

The rearrangement joins TRBV27 to TRBJ1-2; no clear D. Germline V lookup: CDR1 MNHEY, CDR2 SMNVEV (reference sequence). V was clipped by 4 bases and J by 0 bases, with 12 bases between them. This CDR3 spans 15 amino acids. CDR3 sequence: CASSSNPNTNYGYTF. The CDR3 region has the DNA TGTGCCAGCAGTTCCAACCCCAACACTAACTATGGCTACACCTTC.